This T cell receptor (beta chain) was identified in a study of glioma-infiltrating T cells. Findings and limits, study-wide: CDR3 overlap between tissue and blood was very small. Non-neoplastic patients had below-expected tissue-blood divergence, while all gliomas exceeded expectation.

Note on this clonotype: Its antigen is as yet unknown.

TCR alpha and beta CDR3 regions were amplified from RNA using iRepertoire nested multiplex PCR. Input was roughly 85-450 ng of tissue mRNA or PBMC total RNA. One entry per CDR3 protein results from TCRdb running MiXCR on the multiplex PCR reads. The table includes about 180,000 distinct CDR3 sequences, about 46% detected once. CDR3 length: 14 amino acids. Trimming removed 5 bases at V and 4 bases at J, with 13 bases between. Germline V gene sequence: CDR1 SGHAT, CDR2 FQNNGV. Sequenced input: glioma tissue, nonneoplastic brain tissue, or PBMCs (not recorded which). The receptor was isolated from a human donor with low-grade glioma or glioblastoma, undergoing nonglioma brain surgery, or in good health (not recorded which). The chain is built from TRBV11-2 and TRBJ2-3, with D unclear. In DNA, the CDR3 is TGTGCCAGCAGCATCGGTGATCCTGCAGATACGCAGTATTTT. Translated, it gives CASSIGDPADTQYF.